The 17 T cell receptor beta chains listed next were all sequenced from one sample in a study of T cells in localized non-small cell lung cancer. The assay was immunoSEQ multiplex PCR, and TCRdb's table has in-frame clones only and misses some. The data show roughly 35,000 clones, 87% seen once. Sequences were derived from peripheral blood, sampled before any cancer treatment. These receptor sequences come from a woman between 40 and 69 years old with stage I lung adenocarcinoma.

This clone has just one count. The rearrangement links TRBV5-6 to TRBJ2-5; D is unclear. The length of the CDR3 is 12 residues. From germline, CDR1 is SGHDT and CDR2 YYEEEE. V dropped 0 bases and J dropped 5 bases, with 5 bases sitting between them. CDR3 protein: CASSLVGETQYF. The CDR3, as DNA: TGTGCCAGCAGCTTGGTCGGTGAGACCCAGTACTTC.

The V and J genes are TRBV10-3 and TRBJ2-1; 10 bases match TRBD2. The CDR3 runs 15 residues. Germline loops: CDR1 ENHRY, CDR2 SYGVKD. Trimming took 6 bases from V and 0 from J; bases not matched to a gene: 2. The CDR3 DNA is TGTGCCATCAGCAGCGGGGGGGTCTCCTACAATGAGCAGTTCTTC. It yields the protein CAISSGGVSYNEQFF.

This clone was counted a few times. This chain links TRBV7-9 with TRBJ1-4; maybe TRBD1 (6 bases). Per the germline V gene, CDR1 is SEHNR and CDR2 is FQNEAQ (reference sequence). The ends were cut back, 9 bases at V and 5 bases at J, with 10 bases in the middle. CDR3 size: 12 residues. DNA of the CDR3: TGTGCCAGTGGGAGGGGGAATGAAAAACTGTTTTTT. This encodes CASGRGNEKLFF.

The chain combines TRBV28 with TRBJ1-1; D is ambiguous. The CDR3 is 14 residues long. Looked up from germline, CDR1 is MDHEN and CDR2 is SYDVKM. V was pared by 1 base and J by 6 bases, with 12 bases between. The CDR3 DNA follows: TGTGCCAGCAGTTTATCCAGCCGACGCGCTGAAGCTTTCTTT. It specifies CASSLSSRRAEAFF.

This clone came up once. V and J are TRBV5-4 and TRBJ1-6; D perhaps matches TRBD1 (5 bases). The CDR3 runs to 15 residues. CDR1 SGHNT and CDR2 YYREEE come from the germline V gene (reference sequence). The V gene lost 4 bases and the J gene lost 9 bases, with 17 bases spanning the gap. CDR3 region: CASSDTGTSASPLHF. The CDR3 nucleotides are TGTGCCAGCAGCGATACCGGGACCTCGGCTTCACCCCTCCACTTT.

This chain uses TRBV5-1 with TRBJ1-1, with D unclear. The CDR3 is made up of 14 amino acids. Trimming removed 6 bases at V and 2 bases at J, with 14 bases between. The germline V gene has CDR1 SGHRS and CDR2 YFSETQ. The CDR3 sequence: CASKRREGNTEAFF. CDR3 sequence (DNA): TGCGCCAGCAAAAGACGGGAGGGAAACACTGAAGCTTTCTTT.

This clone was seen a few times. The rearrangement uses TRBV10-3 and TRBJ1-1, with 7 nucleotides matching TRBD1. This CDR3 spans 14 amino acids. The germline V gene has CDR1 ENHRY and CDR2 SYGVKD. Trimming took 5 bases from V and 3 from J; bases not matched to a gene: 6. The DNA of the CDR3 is TGTGCCATCAGTACGACAGGGTCGGACACTGAAGCTTTCTTT. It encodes CAISTTGSDTEAFF.

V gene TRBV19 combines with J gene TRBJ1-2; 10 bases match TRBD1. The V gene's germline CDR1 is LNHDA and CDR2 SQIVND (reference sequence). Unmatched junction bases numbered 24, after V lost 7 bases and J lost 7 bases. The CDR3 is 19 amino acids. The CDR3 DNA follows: TGTGCCAGTACTGGCCATGGGGTAGGACAGGGGGGCGCCACGTTTGGCTACACCTTC. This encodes CASTGHGVGQGGATFGYTF. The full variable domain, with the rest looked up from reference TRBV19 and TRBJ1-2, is DGGITQSPKYLFRKEGQNVTLSCEQNLNHDAMYWYRQDPGQGLRLIYYSQIVNDFQKGDIAEGYSVSREKKESFPLTVTSAQKNPTAFYLCASTGHGVGQGGATFGYTFGSGTRLTVV.

The CDR3 sequence is CASSVLADTQYF. Here the CDR3 DNA reads TGTGCCAGCAGTGTACTAGCGGATACGCAGTATTTT. This chain joins TRBV2 and TRBJ2-3; 7 bases line up with TRBD2. CDR1 SNHLY and CDR2 FYNNEI come from the germline V gene. The CDR3 loop spans 12 amino acids. V was pared by 4 bases and J by 6 bases, with 1 base of the junction left unmatched.

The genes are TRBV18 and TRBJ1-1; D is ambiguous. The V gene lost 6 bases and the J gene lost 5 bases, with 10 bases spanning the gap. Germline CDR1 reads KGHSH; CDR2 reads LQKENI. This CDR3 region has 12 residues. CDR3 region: CASSRGGTEAFF. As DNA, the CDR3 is TGTGCCAGCTCTCGCGGAGGAACTGAAGCTTTCTTT.

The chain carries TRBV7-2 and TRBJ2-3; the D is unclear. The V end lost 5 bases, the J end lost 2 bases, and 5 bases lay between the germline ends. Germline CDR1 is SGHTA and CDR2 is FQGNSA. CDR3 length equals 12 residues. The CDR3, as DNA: TGTGCCAGCAGCCCCAACACAGATACGCAGTATTTT. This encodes CASSPNTDTQYF. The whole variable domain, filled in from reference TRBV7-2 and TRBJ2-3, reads GAGVSQSPSNKVTEKGKDVELRCDPISGHTALYWYRQSLGQGLEFLIYFQGNSAPDKSGLPSDRFSAERTGGSVSTLTIQRTQQEDSAVYLCASSPNTDTQYFGPGTRLTVL.

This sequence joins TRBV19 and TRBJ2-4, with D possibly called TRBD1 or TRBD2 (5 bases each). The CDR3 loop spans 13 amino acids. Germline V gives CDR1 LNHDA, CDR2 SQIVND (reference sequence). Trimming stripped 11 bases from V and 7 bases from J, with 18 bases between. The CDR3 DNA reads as TGTGCCTGTTCCGAGGGGTTGGGGAACATTCAGTACTTC. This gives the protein CACSEGLGNIQYF.

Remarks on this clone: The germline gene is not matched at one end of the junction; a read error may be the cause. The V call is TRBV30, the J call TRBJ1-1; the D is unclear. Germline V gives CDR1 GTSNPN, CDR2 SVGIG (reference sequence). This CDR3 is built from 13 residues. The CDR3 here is CAWSVRGDPRRVF. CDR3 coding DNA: TGTGCCTGGAGTGTACGCGGAGATCCAAGGCGGGTCTTT.

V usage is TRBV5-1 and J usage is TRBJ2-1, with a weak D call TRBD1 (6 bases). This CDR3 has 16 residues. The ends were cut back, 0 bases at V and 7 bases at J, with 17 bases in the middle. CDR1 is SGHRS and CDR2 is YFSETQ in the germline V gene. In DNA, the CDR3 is TGCGCCAGCAGCTTGGTGGCAGGGGTGCAGGGGAATGAGCAGTTCTTC. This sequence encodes CASSLVAGVQGNEQFF.

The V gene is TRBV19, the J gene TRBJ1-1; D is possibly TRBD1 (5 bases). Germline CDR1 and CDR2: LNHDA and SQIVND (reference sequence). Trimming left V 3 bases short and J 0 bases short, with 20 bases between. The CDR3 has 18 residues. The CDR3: CASSIGALMGLMNTEAFF. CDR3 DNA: TGTGCCAGTAGTATCGGGGCTCTAATGGGGTTGATGAACACTGAAGCTTTCTTT.

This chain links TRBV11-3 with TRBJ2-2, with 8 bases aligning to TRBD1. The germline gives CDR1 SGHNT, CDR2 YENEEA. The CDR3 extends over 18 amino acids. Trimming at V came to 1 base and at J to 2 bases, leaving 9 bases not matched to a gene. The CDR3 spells CASSLGIGTGLNTGELFF. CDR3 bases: TGTGCCAGCAGCTTAGGTATCGGGACAGGATTAAACACCGGGGAGCTGTTTTTT.

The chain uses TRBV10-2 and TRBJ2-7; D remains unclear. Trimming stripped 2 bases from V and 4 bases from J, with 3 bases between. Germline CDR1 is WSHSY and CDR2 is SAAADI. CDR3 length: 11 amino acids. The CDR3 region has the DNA TGCGCCAGCAGTGAGGGGTACGAGCAGTACTTC. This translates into CASSEGYEQYF.